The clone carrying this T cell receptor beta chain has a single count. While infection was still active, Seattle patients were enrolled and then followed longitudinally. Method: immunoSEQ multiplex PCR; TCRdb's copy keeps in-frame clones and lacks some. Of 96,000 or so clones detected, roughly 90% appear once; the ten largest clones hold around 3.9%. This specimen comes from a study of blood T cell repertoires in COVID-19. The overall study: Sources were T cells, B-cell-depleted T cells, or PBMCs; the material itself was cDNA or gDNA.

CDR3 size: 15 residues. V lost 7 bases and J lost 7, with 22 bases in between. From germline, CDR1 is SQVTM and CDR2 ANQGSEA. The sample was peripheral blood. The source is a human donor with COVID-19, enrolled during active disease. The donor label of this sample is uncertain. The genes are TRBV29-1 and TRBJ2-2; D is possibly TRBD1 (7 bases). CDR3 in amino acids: CSATRDSRAGGELFF. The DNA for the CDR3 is TGCAGCGCGACTAGGGACAGTCGGGCAGGCGGGGAGCTGTTTTTT.